One and the same sample provided the 19 T cell receptor beta chains below, sequenced in a study of siplizumab effects on memory and regulatory T cells. Libraries were prepared by immunoSEQ multiplex PCR; TCRdb keeps only in-frame clonotypes and omits some of them. The table shows more than 85,000 clones, with roughly 94% occurring only once. Input material: Tregs sorted from blood. These receptors were collected from a human donor in good health.

This sequence joins TRBV29-1 and TRBJ1-1; 7 positions agree with TRBD1. Unmatched junction bases numbered 7, after V lost 4 bases and J lost 11 bases. The CDR3 is made up of 11 amino acids. Germline CDR1 is SQVTM and CDR2 is ANQGSEA. CDR3 amino acids: CSVVRGLFAFF. CDR3 coding DNA: TGCAGCGTTGTAAGGGGGCTGTTTGCTTTCTTT.

This sequence joins TRBV4-1 and TRBJ2-3; D is perhaps TRBD2 (6 bases). This CDR3 is 17 amino acids long. The ends were cut back, 0 bases at V and 2 bases at J, with 15 bases in the middle. Germline CDR1 reads MGHRA; CDR2 reads YSYEKL. The CDR3 spells CASSQETAGPVTDTQYF. CDR3 nucleotides: TGCGCCAGCAGCCAAGAGACTGCGGGACCAGTCACAGATACGCAGTATTTT.

The chain employs TRBV27 and TRBJ1-1; D call uncertain. V lost 7 bases, J lost 0 bases, and 12 bases lay in between. Germline lookup yields CDR1 MNHEY and CDR2 SMNVEV (reference sequence). There are 14 residues in the CDR3. CDR3 nucleotides: TGTGCCAGCAACGCTCCGGGGTTGAACACTGAAGCTTTCTTT. It is translated as CASNAPGLNTEAFF.

V usage is TRBV5-1 and J usage is TRBJ2-1; 9 positions match TRBD2. Germline CDR1 and CDR2: SGHRS and YFSETQ. The CDR3 covers 17 residues. The J segment lost 1 base and the V segment lost 3 bases, leaving 8 bases of the junction unmatched. The CDR3 DNA follows: TGCGCCAGCAGCTCGAGGGCTAGCGGGATTTCCTACAATGAGCAGTTCTTC. Protein product: CASSSRASGISYNEQFF.

V and J are TRBV30 and TRBJ2-5; no definite D call. The CDR3 loop spans 13 amino acids. The V end lost 0 bases, the J end lost 2 bases, and 7 bases lay between the germline ends. Germline V gives CDR1 GTSNPN, CDR2 SVGIG (reference sequence). As DNA, the CDR3 is TGTGCCTGGAGTGTACTCTTTCAAGAGACCCAGTACTTC. Translating gives CAWSVLFQETQYF.

This clone was picked up one time. The chain combines TRBV30 with TRBJ2-1, with TRBD2 matching over 7 bases. CDR3 length equals 14 residues. The V gene end was trimmed by 3 bases and the J gene end by 9 bases; junction bases not matched to a gene: 11. Germline values: CDR1 GTSNPN, CDR2 SVGIG (reference sequence). The chain's CDR3 is CAWSQGLDISEQFF. The CDR3 DNA is TGTGCCTGGAGCCAAGGACTAGATATTTCTGAGCAGTTCTTC.

This chain joins TRBV5-1 and TRBJ2-7; 7 bases are a match to TRBD1. Germline loops: CDR1 SGHRS, CDR2 YFSETQ. The CDR3 extends over 13 amino acids. V dropped 7 bases and J dropped 4; count of bases not matched to a gene: 8. CDR3 sequence: CASADRQQYEQYF. CDR3 bases: TGCGCCAGCGCGGACAGGCAACAATACGAGCAGTACTTC.

The genes are TRBV28 and TRBJ2-7; 9 positions match TRBD2. The CDR3 extends over 15 amino acids. CDR1 is MDHEN and CDR2 is SYDVKM in the germline V gene. The junction had 9 bases not matched to a gene; V was cut back by 3 bases and J by 6 bases. The CDR3 region is CASSFPGLASGEQYF. CDR3 DNA sequence: TGTGCCAGCAGTTTCCCGGGACTAGCATCCGGCGAGCAGTACTTC.

V and J are TRBV6-6 and TRBJ2-1, with D perhaps TRBD2 (5 bases). The CDR3 is 13 residues long. Trimming left V 6 bases short and J 7 bases short, with 13 bases between. Germline V CDR1 and CDR2: MNHNY, SVGAGI (reference sequence). CDR3 sequence reads: CASRAGKLNEQFF. Here the CDR3 DNA reads TGTGCCAGCAGGGCGGGCAAATTGAATGAGCAGTTCTTC.

J is TRBJ2-3 and V is TRBV27; 14 bases fit TRBD2. Germline CDR1 reads MNHEY; CDR2 reads SMNVEV (reference sequence). The CDR3 sequence is 17 residues long. With 7 bases clipped from V and 6 bases from J, the junction kept 12 bases outside the gene matches. CDR3 bases: TGTGCCAGCAAACATAACCTGGGACTAGCGGGAGCTGATACGCAGTATTTT. Its protein is CASKHNLGLAGADTQYF.

The DNA of the CDR3 is TGTGCCAGCAGTTTTTTACTAGCGGGTCGGACAGATACGCAGTATTTT. This encodes CASSFLLAGRTDTQYF. The rearrangement links TRBV28 to TRBJ2-3, with 9 bases that match TRBD2. V lost 3 bases to trimming and J lost 3 bases; unmatched junction nucleotides: 7. The germline CDR1 and CDR2 sequences are MDHEN and SYDVKM. The CDR3 covers 16 residues.

The V call is TRBV11-2, the J call TRBJ2-1; maybe TRBD2 (5 bases). V lost 3 bases, J lost 8 bases, and 8 bases lay in between. The CDR3 is 12 residues long. Per germline, CDR1 SGHAT and CDR2 FQNNGV. CDR3 residues: CASSFSEDEQFF. The CDR3 DNA reads as TGTGCCAGCAGCTTTAGCGAGGATGAGCAGTTCTTC.

V is TRBV6-5 and J is TRBJ1-1, with D uncertain. The V end was cut by 6 bases, the J end by 14 bases, with 19 bases between. Germline values: CDR1 MNHEY, CDR2 SVGAGI. This CDR3 has 12 residues. The DNA for the CDR3 is TGTGCCAGCAGCCAAAGGTCAGGAAGGTACTTCTTT. This gives the protein CASSQRSGRYFF.

The chain has TRBV19 and TRBJ2-1; D unclear. The germline CDR1 and CDR2 sequences are LNHDA and SQIVND (reference sequence). The ends were cut back, 5 bases at V and 8 bases at J, with 10 bases in the middle. This CDR3 comprises 12 residues. The CDR3 DNA is TGTGCCAGTAGTGCTCATCAGGATGAGCAGTTCTTC. Its translation is CASSAHQDEQFF.

The chain combines TRBV5-6 with TRBJ1-5; 9 nucleotides agree with TRBD1. CDR3 length: 14 residues. Germline lookup yields CDR1 SGHDT and CDR2 YYEEEE. V dropped 4 bases and J dropped 4; count of bases not matched to a gene: 3. The chain's CDR3 is CASSPGQGNQPQHF. The CDR3 nucleotides are TGTGCCAGCAGCCCGGGACAGGGAAATCAGCCCCAGCATTTT.

The V gene is TRBV7-9, the J gene TRBJ1-6; D not certain. Germline V CDR1 and CDR2: SEHNR, FQNEAQ (reference sequence). The CDR3 consists of 13 residues. V was trimmed by 0 bases and J by 6 bases, leaving 3 bases between them. CDR3 bases: TGTGCCAGCAGCTTAGCCCTTAATTCACCCCTCCACTTT. Its protein is CASSLALNSPLHF. The variable domain in full, completed from reference TRBV7-9 and TRBJ1-6, reads DTGVSQNPRHKITKRGQNVTFRCDPISEHNRLYWYRQTLGQGPEFLTYFQNEAQLEKSRLLSDRFSAERPKGSFSTLEIQRTEQGDSAMYLCASSLALNSPLHFGNGTRLTVT.

This rearrangement joins TRBV19 to TRBJ2-2; D may be TRBD2 (5 bases). There are 14 residues in the CDR3. Per the germline V gene, CDR1 is LNHDA and CDR2 is SQIVND (reference sequence). Trimming stripped 2 bases from V and 6 bases from J, with 10 bases between. The CDR3 region has the DNA TGTGCCAGTAGTATACGGGGTGATTCCGGGGAGCTGTTTTTT. It is translated as CASSIRGDSGELFF. Full variable domain (remainder filled in from reference TRBV19 and TRBJ2-2): DGGITQSPKYLFRKEGQNVTLSCEQNLNHDAMYWYRQDPGQGLRLIYYSQIVNDFQKGDIAEGYSVSREKKESFPLTVTSAQKNPTAFYLCASSIRGDSGELFFGEGSRLTVL.

This clone was found once. V usage is TRBV12-5 and J usage is TRBJ1-1; no reliable D call. Germline assignment: CDR1 LGHNT and CDR2 FRNRAP. The ends were cut back, 1 base at V and 7 bases at J, with 16 bases in the middle. The CDR3 has 15 residues. The DNA of the CDR3 is TGTGCTAGTGGTTTGGCCCTAGGGTATAGGTTTGAAGCTTTCTTT. Its translation: CASGLALGYRFEAFF.

The chain is built from TRBV7-2 and TRBJ2-5; D tentatively reads TRBD1 or TRBD2 (7 bases each). Trimming took off 3 bases at V and 2 bases at J, with 10 bases between the two ends. Germline loops: CDR1 SGHTA, CDR2 FQGNSA. This CDR3 region has 14 residues. This chain's CDR3 is CASSFQGGQETQYF. CDR3 coding DNA: TGTGCCAGCAGCTTTCAGGGGGGGCAAGAGACCCAGTACTTC.